This TCR beta chain was sequenced for a study of blood T cells in healthy people across ages. Note on this clonotype: The antigen is not known.

It was with a sample-barcoded 5' primer and a J-beta primer mix that a second PCR of about 6 to 11 cycles was run. Unique molecular identifiers of 12 random nucleotides labeled each cDNA. Per sample, CDR3-containing paired-end reads numbered at least 2.5 million. MiXCR was run by TCRdb on the 5' RACE reads, yielding one entry per CDR3 protein. The sample consists of around 2 million distinct CDR3 sequences, approximately 39% of them appearing once. The germline CDR1 and CDR2 sequences are SGHVS and FQNEAQ. CDR3 length: 14 residues. The V end was cut by 1 base, the J end by 2 bases, with 6 bases between. Findings and limits, study-wide: Per million T cells, the diversity of TCR beta decreased roughly linearly as age advanced.

The TCR originated in a human donor in good health. This rearrangement joins TRBV7-8 to TRBJ2-1, with TRBD1 as a possible D gene (5 bases). Source material: blood. The CDR3 spells CASSLVDTYNEQFF. In DNA, the CDR3 is TGTGCCAGCAGCTTAGTGGACACCTACAATGAGCAGTTCTTC.